The present T cell receptor beta chain was sequenced within a study of blood T cell repertoires in COVID-19. Study information: Sample material is recorded as cDNA or gDNA derived from T cells, B-cell-depleted T cells, or PBMCs.

Per the authors' pipeline: Estimated nucleated cell counts came from reference gene primer amplification. Libraries were prepared by immunoSEQ multiplex PCR; TCRdb keeps only in-frame clonotypes and omits some of them. V, J and clone size were drawn from that table, and D and trimming were deduced from the DNA. The profile covers about 110,000 clones, with over 80% appearing a single time and approximately 0.75% taken by the ten largest. Germline assignment: CDR1 SGHRS and CDR2 YFSETQ. With V trimmed by 5 bases and J by 5 bases, 7 bases remained unmatched. The CDR3 consists of 14 residues. The chain links TRBV5-1 to TRBJ2-1, with 7 bases aligning to TRBD1. Sequenced: peripheral blood. The sequence was obtained from a woman aged 65 to 85 with acute or convalescent COVID-19. DNA for the CDR3: TGCGCCAGCAGTATCCGACAGGGCCACAATGAGCAGTTCTTC. It translates to CASSIRQGHNEQFF. The variable domain in full, with the rest retrieved from reference TRBV5-1 and TRBJ2-1, is KAGVTQTPRYLIKTRGQQVTLSCSPISGHRSVSWYQQTPGQGLQFLFEYFSETQRNKGNFPGRFSGRQFSNSRSEMNVSTLELGDSALYLCASSIRQGHNEQFFGPGTRLTVL.